This TCR beta chain was sequenced in a study of PD-1 blockade in mismatch repair-deficient tumors. Study as a whole: Patients had approximately 12 mismatch repair-deficient cancer types and were previously treated and progressing. Whole-study results and caveats: Tumor-resident clones, often absent from pretreatment blood, expanded after pembrolizumab and then contracted.

Profiling relied on immunoSEQ multiplex PCR, and the TCRdb table lists in-frame clones only, not all of them. Among around 130,000 clones, 88% were seen once, and the ten largest hold about 11%. PCR or immunohistochemistry showed mismatch repair deficiency in every enrolled patient. TCRs were sequenced from a few patients responding to pembrolizumab. Turning to this clone: No antigen is known for it. The junction departs from the called germline gene at one end, perhaps through a read error.

Sample: peripheral blood, taken approximately 72 weeks after starting pembrolizumab. This clonotype was sampled from an adult with mismatch repair-deficient cancer.

The CDR3 DNA sequence: TGTGCTAGCAGCCGGGGACACCCCAATGAGCAGTTCTTC. Its protein is CASSRGHPNEQFF. The chain recombines TRBV7-7 with TRBJ2-1, with TRBD1 as a possible D gene (6 bases). Germline assignment: CDR1 SSHAT and CDR2 FNYEAQ (reference sequence). There are 13 residues in the CDR3.